Shown below are 32 T cell receptor beta chains from a single sample sequenced in a study of shared clonotypes between healthy human individuals. Sequencing used immunoSEQ multiplex PCR; TCRdb keeps in-frame clones, though not all of them. The sample shows about 2 million clones, about 95% of them seen only once. Naive CD8 cells were CD45RO-negative, positively selected for CCR7, excluding terminally differentiated effector memory CD45RA+ cells. Material for sequencing was naive CD8+ T cells sorted from blood. Receptors were obtained from a young man in good health.

The CDR3 reads CASSSRTGSDTQYF. The CDR3 nucleotides are TGTGCCAGCAGTTCCAGGACAGGGTCAGATACGCAGTATTTT. This chain uses TRBV27 with TRBJ2-3; 8 nucleotides agree with TRBD1. Unmatched junction bases numbered 4, after V lost 4 bases and J lost 4 bases. This CDR3 region has 14 residues. Germline CDR1 is MNHEY and CDR2 is SMNVEV (reference sequence).

The chain joins TRBV5-4 to TRBJ1-3, with TRBD1 matching over 8 bases. From germline, CDR1 is SGHNT and CDR2 YYREEE (reference sequence). J lost 0 bases, V lost 4 bases, and 6 bases had no gene match. The CDR3 runs 16 residues. This CDR3 is CASSPGTGVSGNTIYF. The CDR3 bases are TGTGCCAGCAGCCCTGGGACAGGCGTCTCTGGAAACACCATATATTTT. The full variable domain, with the rest looked up from reference TRBV5-4 and TRBJ1-3, is ETGVTQSPTHLIKTRGQQVTLRCSSQSGHNTVSWYQQALGQGPQFIFQYYREEENGRGNFPPRFSGLQFPNYSSELNVNALELDDSALYLCASSPGTGVSGNTIYFGEGSWLTVV.

The rearrangement uses TRBV4-3 and TRBJ2-1, with 11 bases lining up with TRBD2. The CDR3 spans 17 residues. V lost 0 bases and J lost 2; bases outside the gene matches: 3. Germline assignment: CDR1 LGHNA and CDR2 YSLEER. CDR3 in DNA: TGCGCCAGCAGCCAAGACCCGACTAGCGGGGCCTACAATGAGCAGTTCTTC. This sequence encodes CASSQDPTSGAYNEQFF.

CDR3 region: CASSPLRDSYNEQFF. CDR3 DNA sequence: TGTGCCAGCAGCCCCCTCCGGGACAGCTACAATGAGCAGTTCTTC. The chain has TRBV13 and TRBJ2-1; 7 bases map to TRBD1. Germline CDR1 PRHDT, CDR2 FYEKMQ (reference sequence). V was clipped by 5 bases and J by 3 bases; unmatched bases: 7. This CDR3 has 15 amino acids.

The J gene is TRBJ2-7, the V gene TRBV4-1; D possibly uses TRBD1 or TRBD2 (5 bases each). Deletions cut 0 bases from V and 3 bases from J, with 15 bases between. Germline V lookup: CDR1 MGHRA, CDR2 YSYEKL. The CDR3 contains 16 residues. The CDR3 DNA follows: TGCGCCAGCAGCCAAGAGACTCGGGACCCGGGCTACGAGCAGTACTTC. Translation: CASSQETRDPGYEQYF.

V gene TRBV10-3 combines with J gene TRBJ2-3; D is ambiguous. This CDR3 is 14 amino acids long. The ends were cut back, 3 bases at V and 2 bases at J, with 9 bases in the middle. Germline lookup yields CDR1 ENHRY and CDR2 SYGVKD. CDR3 sequence (DNA): TGTGCCATCAGTGACCGGCCAGACACAGATACGCAGTATTTT. Encoded protein: CAISDRPDTDTQYF.

This rearrangement joins TRBV29-1 to TRBJ2-5; D ambiguous. CDR3 length: 11 amino acids. Germline CDR1 SQVTM, CDR2 ANQGSEA. The V and J ends lost 2 bases and 5 bases respectively, with 6 bases between them. The CDR3 reads CSVEIVETQYF. CDR3 nucleotide sequence: TGCAGCGTTGAAATCGTTGAGACCCAGTACTTC.

This chain connects TRBV2 to TRBJ1-1, with 8 nucleotides matching TRBD1. The V gene's germline CDR1 is SNHLY and CDR2 FYNNEI. This CDR3 is built from 17 residues. Trimming removed 7 bases from V and 1 base from J; junction bases left unmatched: 14. CDR3 nucleotide sequence: TGTGCCAGCAACAGACCAGCAGGGGGCGGAGGGAACACTGAAGCTTTCTTT. As protein: CASNRPAGGGGNTEAFF.

V is TRBV2 and J is TRBJ2-7, with 7 positions matching TRBD1. This CDR3 spans 13 amino acids. The trim removed 6 bases at V and 5 bases at J, leaving 7 bases unmatched. The germline V gene has CDR1 SNHLY and CDR2 FYNNEI. This CDR3 reads CASRFTGVDEQYF. DNA of the CDR3: TGTGCCAGCAGGTTTACAGGGGTCGACGAGCAGTACTTC.

The rearrangement uses TRBV5-1 and TRBJ1-1, with no clear D. The V end lost 0 bases, the J end lost 1 base, and 7 bases lay between the germline ends. The CDR3 runs 14 residues. Germline CDR1 reads SGHRS; CDR2 reads YFSETQ. CDR3 nucleotide sequence: TGCGCCAGCAGCTTGGACGCGGCGAACACTGAAGCTTTCTTT. As protein: CASSLDAANTEAFF.

The genes are TRBV6-5 and TRBJ1-1, with D possibly TRBD1 on 6 matching bases. The germline V gene encodes CDR1 MNHEY and CDR2 SVGAGI. V shed 0 bases and J shed 5 bases, with 16 bases lying between them. The CDR3 runs to 16 residues. This CDR3 is CASSYSQMEGGTEAFF. The CDR3 coding sequence is TGTGCCAGCAGTTACTCTCAGATGGAGGGGGGTACTGAAGCTTTCTTT.

The chain carries TRBV29-1 and TRBJ2-7; 7 bases align to TRBD2. Losses at the gene ends were 6 bases for V and 2 bases for J; bases not matched to a gene: 10. The CDR3 loop spans 14 amino acids. Germline-derived CDR1 and CDR2 are SQVTM and ANQGSEA. The CDR3 reads CSVFTGGIPYEQYF. CDR3 in DNA: TGCAGCGTCTTCACGGGAGGAATACCCTACGAGCAGTACTTC.

The rearrangement joins TRBV25-1 to TRBJ2-1; D is perhaps TRBD2 (6 bases). CDR1 and CDR2 from the germline V gene are MGHDK and SYGVNS. V dropped 3 bases and J dropped 2 bases, with 8 bases sitting between them. The CDR3 is 14 residues long. The CDR3 bases are TGTGCCAGCAGTGACCCGGGGGCCTACAATGAGCAGTTCTTC. Protein product: CASSDPGAYNEQFF.

This chain links TRBV28 with TRBJ1-1; D perhaps matches TRBD1 (5 bases). V lost 2 bases and J lost 6, with 10 bases in between. This CDR3 has 13 residues. The germline gives CDR1 MDHEN, CDR2 SYDVKM. For the CDR3, the DNA is TGTGCCAGCAGTTTAAGCCAGGGCCCTGAAGCTTTCTTT. It specifies CASSLSQGPEAFF.

The rearrangement joins TRBV11-2 to TRBJ1-1, with 8 bases identical to TRBD1. Per germline, CDR1 SGHAT and CDR2 FQNNGV. J lost 8 bases, V lost 1 base, and 12 bases had no gene match. The CDR3 is 16 amino acids. CDR3 protein: CASSLGRQGIGGEAFF. In DNA, the CDR3 is TGTGCCAGCAGCTTAGGCAGACAGGGGATCGGAGGAGAAGCTTTCTTT.

The chain joins TRBV4-2 to TRBJ2-7, with D possibly matching TRBD1 (6 bases). CDR1 and CDR2 (germline): LGHNA, YNFKEQ. Trimming pared 0 bases from V and 7 bases from J, leaving 10 bases between. This CDR3 spans 13 amino acids. In DNA form, the CDR3 reads TGTGCCAGCAGCCAAGACCAGGGGTGGGAGCAGTACTTC. Its translation: CASSQDQGWEQYF.

The chain employs TRBV10-2 and TRBJ2-7, with 12 bases fitting TRBD2. The germline V gene encodes CDR1 WSHSY and CDR2 SAAADI. The CDR3 length is 15 residues. Losses at the gene ends were 3 bases for V and 4 bases for J; bases not matched to a gene: 4. Here the CDR3 reads CASSDATSGRYEQYF. CDR3 coding DNA: TGCGCCAGCAGTGACGCAACTAGCGGGAGGTACGAGCAGTACTTC.

This clone appeared a single time. The sample has other DNA sequences that encode this CDR3 too. The V and J genes are TRBV5-1 and TRBJ2-7, with no clear D. The germline V gene has CDR1 SGHRS and CDR2 YFSETQ. This CDR3 has 13 amino acids. V gave up 1 base and J gave up 0 bases, with 5 bases separating them. CDR3 nucleotides: TGCGCCAGCAGCTTGCAGGACTCCTACGAGCAGTACTTC. Translating it yields CASSLQDSYEQYF.

The rearrangement uses TRBV2 and TRBJ2-5; the D gene could be TRBD1 or TRBD2 (5 bases each). CDR3 length: 16 residues. Germline V gene lookup returns CDR1 SNHLY and CDR2 FYNNEI. Trimming took 3 bases from V and 5 from J, leaving 19 bases between them. The CDR3 DNA follows: TGTGCCAGCAGTGATGTCGGGGCTAGCTGGCAGGAGACCCAGTACTTC. Its translation: CASSDVGASWQETQYF.

The V gene is TRBV7-9, the J gene TRBJ1-1; the D gene is possibly TRBD1 (6 bases). Trimming cost V 2 bases and J 0 bases, with 13 bases left between them. There are 16 residues in the CDR3. Per germline, CDR1 SEHNR and CDR2 FQNEAQ (reference sequence). DNA for the CDR3: TGTGCCAGCAGCTTACCCGTGGGACACTTGAACACTGAAGCTTTCTTT. It translates to CASSLPVGHLNTEAFF. Full variable domain (outside the CDR3, taken from reference TRBV7-9 and TRBJ1-1): DTGVSQNPRHKITKRGQNVTFRCDPISEHNRLYWYRQTLGQGPEFLTYFQNEAQLEKSRLLSDRFSAERPKGSFSTLEIQRTEQGDSAMYLCASSLPVGHLNTEAFFGQGTRLTVV.

J is TRBJ1-2 and V is TRBV15; no clear D. The germline V gene encodes CDR1 LNHNV and CDR2 YYDKDF (reference sequence). The ends were cut back, 0 bases at V and 2 bases at J, with 16 bases in the middle. CDR3 size: 17 residues. The CDR3 region has the DNA TGTGCCACCAGCAGAGATTCGATTAGTACCGTCAACTATGGCTACACCTTC. This codes for CATSRDSISTVNYGYTF.

As concerns this clone: Other DNA sequences in the same sample also yield this CDR3. The rearrangement links TRBV6-1 to TRBJ2-7, with D uncertain. The CDR3 is 13 amino acids. Germline values: CDR1 MNHNS, CDR2 SASEGT. Trimming removed 3 bases at V and 2 bases at J, with 8 bases between. CDR3: CASSERETYEQYF. In nucleotides, the CDR3 is TGTGCCAGCAGTGAGCGAGAAACCTACGAGCAGTACTTC.

The genes are TRBV6-5 and TRBJ1-2; 7 nucleotides line up with TRBD1. Trimming took 5 bases from V and 6 from J; bases not matched to a gene: 12. CDR1 and CDR2 from the germline V gene are MNHEY and SVGAGI. The CDR3 length is 15 residues. CDR3 bases: TGTGCCAGCAGTCCTTGGGACAGTGTCTTTGATGGCTACACCTTC. It specifies CASSPWDSVFDGYTF.

This clone appeared once. The chain uses TRBV5-1 and TRBJ2-2; D call uncertain. Germline V gene data show CDR1 as SGHRS and CDR2 as YFSETQ. V lost 7 bases, J lost 5 bases, and 21 bases lay in between. CDR3 length: 16 amino acids. The CDR3 DNA is TGCGCCAGCGGCACAATGCCGGGTTTAGGTACCGGGGAGCTGTTTTTT. Protein product: CASGTMPGLGTGELFF.

As for this clone: The sample has other DNA sequences that encode this CDR3 too. This chain links TRBV30 with TRBJ1-1; D gene ambiguous. Germline loops: CDR1 GTSNPN, CDR2 SVGIG (reference sequence). Between the trimmed V and J ends, which lost 0 bases and 3 bases, there was a span of 8 bases. There are 13 residues in the CDR3. DNA of the CDR3: TGTGCCTGGAGTGTACTCGAGGACACTGAAGCTTTCTTT. It yields the protein CAWSVLEDTEAFF. Filled out from reference TRBV30 and TRBJ1-1, the complete variable domain reads SQTIHQWPATLVQPVGSPLSLECTVEGTSNPNLYWYRQAAGRGLQLLFYSVGIGQISSEVPQNLSASRPQDRQFILSSKKLLLSDSGFYLCAWSVLEDTEAFFGQGTRLTVV.

The genes are TRBV5-4 and TRBJ1-2; 8 nucleotides agree with TRBD1. Germline lookup yields CDR1 SGHNT and CDR2 YYREEE (reference sequence). Germline trimming cut 3 bases from V and 2 bases from J; bases unmatched to any gene: 12. The CDR3 sequence is 17 residues long. The CDR3 DNA reads as TGTGCCAGCAGCTCGACCATTACGGACAGGGACAACTATGGCTACACCTTC. Its protein product is CASSSTITDRDNYGYTF.

The chain joins TRBV4-1 to TRBJ2-2, with 10 bases that match TRBD1. This CDR3 is built from 18 residues. The germline V gene encodes CDR1 MGHRA and CDR2 YSYEKL. With V trimmed by 0 bases and J by 4 bases, 8 bases remained unmatched. The CDR3 reads CASSQEGWGTGATGELFF. The CDR3 DNA reads as TGCGCCAGCAGCCAAGAGGGTTGGGGGACAGGGGCCACCGGGGAGCTGTTTTTT.

The V and J genes are TRBV7-9 and TRBJ2-1; 7 bases match TRBD2. The CDR3 sequence is 16 residues long. Per the germline V gene, CDR1 is SEHNR and CDR2 is FQNEAQ (reference sequence). V dropped 5 bases and J dropped 4; count of bases not matched to a gene: 11. CDR3 region: CASSPRGSGQYNEQFF. CDR3 coding DNA: TGTGCCAGCAGCCCCCGTGGTAGCGGGCAATACAATGAGCAGTTCTTC.

The chain links TRBV28 to TRBJ2-6; D could derive from TRBD1 or TRBD2 (5 bases each). Germline-derived CDR1 and CDR2 are MDHEN and SYDVKM. V lost 1 base to trimming and J lost 0 bases, with 19 bases between them. The CDR3 extends over 20 amino acids. The CDR3 sequence is CASSLFRGAMGFSGANVLTF. The CDR3 coding sequence is TGTGCCAGCAGTTTATTTCGGGGCGCAATGGGATTCTCTGGGGCCAACGTCCTGACTTTC.

The CDR3 spells CASSQGSGGHEQYF. The CDR3 DNA sequence: TGCGCCAGCAGCCAAGGATCCGGGGGGCACGAGCAGTACTTC. This rearrangement joins TRBV4-1 to TRBJ2-7, with D tentatively TRBD2 (7 bases). V lost 1 base and J lost 5, with 12 bases in between. Germline CDR1 is MGHRA and CDR2 is YSYEKL. This CDR3 has 14 residues.

This chain connects TRBV27 to TRBJ2-5, with D possibly matching TRBD2 (5 bases). V lost 4 bases, J lost 1 base, and 10 bases lay in between. Germline lookup yields CDR1 MNHEY and CDR2 SMNVEV (reference sequence). CDR3 length equals 14 residues. The CDR3 is CASSSYSVQETQYF. The CDR3 nucleotides are TGTGCCAGCAGTTCGTATAGCGTCCAAGAGACCCAGTACTTC.

The chain employs TRBV5-1 and TRBJ2-1; no clear D gene. The V gene lost 4 bases and the J gene lost 6 bases, with 5 bases spanning the gap. Germline V gene sequence: CDR1 SGHRS, CDR2 YFSETQ. The CDR3 sequence is 11 residues long. The CDR3 nucleotides read TGCGCCAGCAGCGTGGGCAATGAGCAGTTCTTC. This encodes CASSVGNEQFF.